A selection of T cell receptor beta chains follows, all from one sample in a study of shared clonotypes between healthy human individuals. The repertoire was sequenced with immunoSEQ multiplex PCR; TCRdb's copy has only in-frame clones and lacks some. The sample has over 2 million clones, approximately 95% seen once. The sample was naive CD8+ T cells sorted from blood. The receptors were sampled from a man between 18 and 35 years old in good health. The CDR3 runs from the conserved cysteine through the conserved F or W. The order of the fields is CDR3 length, clone size, V gene, CDR3 protein. Clone size is stated in some rows and not others, as once, few, many or a class when expanded.

>14|-|TRBV19
CASSIYGRVYEQYF
>12|-|TRBV5-6
CASSLGNQPQHF
>14|-|TRBV7-9
CASSSDSYSYEQYF
>14|-|TRBV7-9
CASSLPLAKNIQYF
>16|-|TRBV27
CASSLALSGDNYEQYF
>14|-|TRBV4-1
CASSQSGQGDGYTF
>14|-|TRBV4-1
CASSLMESSYEQYF
>16|once|TRBV27
CASSPTWGTLNTEAFF
>15|-|TRBV7-9
CASRISGSSYNEQFF
>13|-|TRBV29-1
CSVVYTPTYEQYF
>15|once|TRBV2
CASRGLAGEVDTQYF
>13|-|TRBV7-6
CASSLTAYNEQFF
>13|-|TRBV19
CASSAVFRGEAFF
>14|-|TRBV5-4
CASSRQGAGGGYTF
>16|-|TRBV7-9
CASSLGFGRDAETQYF
>14|-|TRBV9
CASSVDGMGNIQYF
>15|-|TRBV27
CASSPDITLNTEAFF
>13|-|TRBV30
CAWSIEGTQPQHF
>13|-|TRBV6-6
CASSYGISYEQYF
>12|-|TRBV5-5
CASLGQGPEAFF
>15|-|TRBV7-9
CASSSKDRASYEQYF
>14|-|TRBV5-6
CASTYGDYNSPLHF
>16|-|TRBV7-9
CASTPGGGDGFYEQYF
>19|once|TRBV2
CASSGFLIGTTATNEKLFF
>17|-|TRBV14
CASSQEKGQGITGELFF
>14|-|TRBV6-1
CASSGWQTQETQYF
>17|once|TRBV27
CASSFLIAGEGTGELFF
>13|-|TRBV9
CASSQSGNTEAFF
>13|-|TRBV27
CASSLQGPGEAFF
>15|-|TRBV5-5
CASSLGDSGEYGYTF